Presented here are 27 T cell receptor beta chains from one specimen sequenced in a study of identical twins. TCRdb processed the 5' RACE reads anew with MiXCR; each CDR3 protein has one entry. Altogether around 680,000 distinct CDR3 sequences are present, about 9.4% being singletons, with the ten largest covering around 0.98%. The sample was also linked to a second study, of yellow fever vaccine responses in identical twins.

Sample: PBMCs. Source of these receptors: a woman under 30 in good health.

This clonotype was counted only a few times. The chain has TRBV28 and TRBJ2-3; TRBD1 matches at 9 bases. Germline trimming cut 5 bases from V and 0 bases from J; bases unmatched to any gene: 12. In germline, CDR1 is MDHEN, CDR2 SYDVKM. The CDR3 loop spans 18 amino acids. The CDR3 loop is CASSQRDRAAKSTDTQYF. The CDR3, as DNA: TGTGCCAGCAGTCAACGGGACAGGGCGGCTAAGAGCACAGATACGCAGTATTTT.

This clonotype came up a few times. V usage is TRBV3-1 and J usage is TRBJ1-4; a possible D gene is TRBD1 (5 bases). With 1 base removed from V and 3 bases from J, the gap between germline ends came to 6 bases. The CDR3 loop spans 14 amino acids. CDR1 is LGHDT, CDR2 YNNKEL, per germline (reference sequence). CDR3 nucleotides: TGTGCCAGCAGCCAAGCGGGGGCTAATGAAAAACTGTTTTTT. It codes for CASSQAGANEKLFF.

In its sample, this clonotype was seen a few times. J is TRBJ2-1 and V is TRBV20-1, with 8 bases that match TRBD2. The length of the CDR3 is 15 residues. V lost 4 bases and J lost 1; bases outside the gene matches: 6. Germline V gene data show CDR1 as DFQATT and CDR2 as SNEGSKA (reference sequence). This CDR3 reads CSANERGRSYNEQFF. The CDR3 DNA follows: TGCAGTGCTAACGAGCGGGGGCGGTCCTACAATGAGCAGTTCTTC.

CDR3 amino acids: CSAIQGTGGTDTQYF. The DNA of the CDR3 is TGCAGTGCTATACAAGGGACAGGGGGCACAGATACGCAGTATTTT. This chain links TRBV20-1 with TRBJ2-3; TRBD1 agrees at 10 bases. Germline lookup yields CDR1 DFQATT and CDR2 SNEGSKA (reference sequence). Trimming at V came to 4 bases and at J to 1 base, leaving 5 bases not matched to a gene. This CDR3 contains 15 residues.

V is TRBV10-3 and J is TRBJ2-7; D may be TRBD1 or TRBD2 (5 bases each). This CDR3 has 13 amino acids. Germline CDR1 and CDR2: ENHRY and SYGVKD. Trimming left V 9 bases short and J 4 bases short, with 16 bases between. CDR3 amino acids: CAIAFGTGYEQYF. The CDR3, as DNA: TGTGCCATAGCTTTCGGGACGGGGTACGAGCAGTACTTC.

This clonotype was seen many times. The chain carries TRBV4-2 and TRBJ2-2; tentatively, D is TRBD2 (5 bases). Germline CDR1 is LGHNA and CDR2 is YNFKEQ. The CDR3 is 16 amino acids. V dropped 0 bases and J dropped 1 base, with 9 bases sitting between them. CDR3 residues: CASSQEPGVNTGELFF. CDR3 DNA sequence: TGTGCCAGCAGCCAAGAGCCCGGGGTGAACACCGGGGAGCTGTTTTTT.

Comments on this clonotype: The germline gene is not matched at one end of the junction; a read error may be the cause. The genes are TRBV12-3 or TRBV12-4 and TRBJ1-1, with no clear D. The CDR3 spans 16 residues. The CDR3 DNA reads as TGTGCCAGCACTTTACGTCCGGTCGGCGTGAACACTGAAGCTATCTTT. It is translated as CASTLRPVGVNTEAIF.

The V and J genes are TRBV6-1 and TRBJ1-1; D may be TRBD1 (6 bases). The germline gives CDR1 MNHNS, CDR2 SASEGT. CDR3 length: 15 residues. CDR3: CAHSIGGQKNTEAFF. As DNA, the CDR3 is TGTGCGCATAGCATCGGGGGGCAGAAAAACACTGAAGCTTTCTTT.

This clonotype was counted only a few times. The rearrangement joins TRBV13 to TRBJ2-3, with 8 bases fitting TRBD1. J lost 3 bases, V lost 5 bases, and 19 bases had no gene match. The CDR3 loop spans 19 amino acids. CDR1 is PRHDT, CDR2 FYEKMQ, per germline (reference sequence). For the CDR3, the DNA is TGTGCCAGCAGCCCAGCGGCTAGCAGGGGGCTGAGAGGGACAGATACGCAGTATTTT. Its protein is CASSPAASRGLRGTDTQYF.

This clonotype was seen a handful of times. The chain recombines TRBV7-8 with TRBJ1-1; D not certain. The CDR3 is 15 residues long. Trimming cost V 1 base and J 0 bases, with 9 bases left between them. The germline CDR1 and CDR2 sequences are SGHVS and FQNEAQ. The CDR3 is CASSLGRAMNTEAFF. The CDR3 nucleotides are TGTGCCAGCAGCTTAGGGAGGGCAATGAACACTGAAGCTTTCTTT.

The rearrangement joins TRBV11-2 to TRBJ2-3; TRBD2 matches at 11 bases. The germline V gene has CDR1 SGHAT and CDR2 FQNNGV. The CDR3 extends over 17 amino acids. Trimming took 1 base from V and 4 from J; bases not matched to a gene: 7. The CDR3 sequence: CASSLVTSGSRADTQYF. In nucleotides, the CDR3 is TGTGCCAGCAGCTTAGTTACTAGCGGGAGTCGGGCAGATACGCAGTATTTT.

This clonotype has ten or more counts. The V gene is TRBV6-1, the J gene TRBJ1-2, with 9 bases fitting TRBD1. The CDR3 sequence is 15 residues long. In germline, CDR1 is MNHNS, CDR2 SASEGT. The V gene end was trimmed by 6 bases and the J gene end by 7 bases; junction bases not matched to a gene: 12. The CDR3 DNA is TGTGCCAGCAGACCCCCCTCCGGGACAGGGAGTGGCTACACCTTC. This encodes CASRPPSGTGSGYTF.

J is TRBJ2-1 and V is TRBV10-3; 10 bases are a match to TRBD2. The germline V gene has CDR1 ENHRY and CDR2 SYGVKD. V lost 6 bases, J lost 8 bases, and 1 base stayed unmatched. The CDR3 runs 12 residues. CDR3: CAIRSGRDEQFF. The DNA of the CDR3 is TGTGCCATCAGAAGCGGGAGGGATGAGCAGTTCTTC.

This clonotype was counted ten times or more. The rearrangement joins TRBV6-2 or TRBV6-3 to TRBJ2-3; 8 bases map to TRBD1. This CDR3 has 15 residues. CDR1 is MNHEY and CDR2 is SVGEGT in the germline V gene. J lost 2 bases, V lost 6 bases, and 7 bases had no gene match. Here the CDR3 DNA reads TGTGCCAGCAGAGGACAGGGTGGGTTCACAGATACGCAGTATTTT. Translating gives CASRGQGGFTDTQYF.

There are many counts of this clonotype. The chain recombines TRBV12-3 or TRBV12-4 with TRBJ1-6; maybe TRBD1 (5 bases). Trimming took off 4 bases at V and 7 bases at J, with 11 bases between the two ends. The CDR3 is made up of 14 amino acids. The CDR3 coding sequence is TGTGCCAGCAGTTCCGGGACGGAGAATTCACCCCTCCACTTT. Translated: CASSSGTENSPLHF.

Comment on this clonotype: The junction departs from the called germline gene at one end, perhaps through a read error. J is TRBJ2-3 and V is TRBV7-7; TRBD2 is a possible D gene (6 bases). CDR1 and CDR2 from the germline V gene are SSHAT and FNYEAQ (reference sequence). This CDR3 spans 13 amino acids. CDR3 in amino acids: CASSSGRGNTQYF. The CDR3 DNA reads TGTGCTAGCAGCTCCGGACGGGGGAATACGCAGTATTTT.

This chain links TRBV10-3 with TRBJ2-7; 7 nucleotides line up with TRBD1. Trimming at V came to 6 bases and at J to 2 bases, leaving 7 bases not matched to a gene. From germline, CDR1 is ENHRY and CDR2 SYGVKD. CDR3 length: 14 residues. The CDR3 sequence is CAIRSDRDTYEQYF. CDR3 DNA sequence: TGTGCCATCAGATCAGACAGGGACACCTACGAGCAGTACTTC.

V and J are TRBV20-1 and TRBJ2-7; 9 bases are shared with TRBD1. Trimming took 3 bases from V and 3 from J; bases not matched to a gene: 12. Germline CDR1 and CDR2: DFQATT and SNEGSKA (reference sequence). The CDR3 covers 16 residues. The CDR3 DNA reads TGCAGTGCTAGCAAATTTCCGGGACAGGGACTCTACGAGCAGTACTTC. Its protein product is CSASKFPGQGLYEQYF.

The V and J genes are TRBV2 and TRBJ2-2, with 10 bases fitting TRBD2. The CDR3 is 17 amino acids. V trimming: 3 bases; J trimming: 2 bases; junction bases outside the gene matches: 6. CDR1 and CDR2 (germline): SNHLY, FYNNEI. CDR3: CASSDPTSGVNTGELFF. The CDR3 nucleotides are TGTGCCAGCAGTGACCCTACTAGCGGGGTCAACACCGGGGAGCTGTTTTTT.

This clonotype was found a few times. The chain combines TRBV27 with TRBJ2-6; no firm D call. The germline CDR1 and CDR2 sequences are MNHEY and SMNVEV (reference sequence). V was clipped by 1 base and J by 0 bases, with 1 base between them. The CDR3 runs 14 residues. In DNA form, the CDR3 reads TGTGCCAGCAGTTTATTCTCTGGGGCCAACGTCCTGACTTTC. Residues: CASSLFSGANVLTF.

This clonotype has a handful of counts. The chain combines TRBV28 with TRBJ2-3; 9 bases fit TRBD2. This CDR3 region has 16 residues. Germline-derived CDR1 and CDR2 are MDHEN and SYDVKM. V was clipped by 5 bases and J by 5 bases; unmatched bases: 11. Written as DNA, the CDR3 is TGTGCCAGCAGTGCCCCCAGCGGGGGGCGGTTAGATACGCAGTATTTT. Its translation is CASSAPSGGRLDTQYF.

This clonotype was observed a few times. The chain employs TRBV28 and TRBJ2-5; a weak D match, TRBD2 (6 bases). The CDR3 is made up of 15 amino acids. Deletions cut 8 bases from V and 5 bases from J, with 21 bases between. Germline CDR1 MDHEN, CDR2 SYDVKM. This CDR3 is CASAPRVGSWETQYF. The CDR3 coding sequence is TGTGCCAGCGCCCCCCGGGTCGGGAGTTGGGAGACCCAGTACTTC.

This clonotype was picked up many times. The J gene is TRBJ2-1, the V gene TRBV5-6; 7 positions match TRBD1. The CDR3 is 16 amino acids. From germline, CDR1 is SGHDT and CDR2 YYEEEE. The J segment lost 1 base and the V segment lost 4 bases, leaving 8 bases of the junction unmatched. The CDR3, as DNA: TGTGCCAGCAGCCCACTAGGGGGCAGGTCCTACAATGAGCAGTTCTTC. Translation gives CASSPLGGRSYNEQFF.

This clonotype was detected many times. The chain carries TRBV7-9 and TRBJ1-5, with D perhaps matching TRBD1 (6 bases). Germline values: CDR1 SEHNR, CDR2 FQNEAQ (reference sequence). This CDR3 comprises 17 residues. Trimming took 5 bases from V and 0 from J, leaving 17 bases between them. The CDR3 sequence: CASSRGGGGDSNQPQHF. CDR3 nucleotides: TGTGCCAGCAGCCGTGGGGGAGGGGGGGATAGCAATCAGCCCCAGCATTTT.

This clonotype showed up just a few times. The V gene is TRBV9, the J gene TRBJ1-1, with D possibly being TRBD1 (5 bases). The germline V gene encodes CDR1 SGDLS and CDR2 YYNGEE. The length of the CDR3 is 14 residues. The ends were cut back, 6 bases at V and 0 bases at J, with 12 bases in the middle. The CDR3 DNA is TGTGCCAGCACAAAGGGGCCCCTGAACACTGAAGCTTTCTTT. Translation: CASTKGPLNTEAFF.

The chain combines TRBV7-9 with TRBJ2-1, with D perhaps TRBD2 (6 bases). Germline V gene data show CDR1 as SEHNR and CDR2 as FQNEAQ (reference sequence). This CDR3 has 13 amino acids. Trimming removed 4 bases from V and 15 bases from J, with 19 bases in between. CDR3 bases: TGTGCCAGCAGCTCTGGCCCCGGGAGAGGCCTGTTCTTC. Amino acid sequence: CASSSGPGRGLFF.

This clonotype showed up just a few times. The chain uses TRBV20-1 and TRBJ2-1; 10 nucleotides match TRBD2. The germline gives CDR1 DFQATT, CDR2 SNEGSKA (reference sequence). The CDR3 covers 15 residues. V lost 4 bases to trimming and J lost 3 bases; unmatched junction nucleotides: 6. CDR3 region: CSAKAGLALYNEQFF. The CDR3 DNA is TGCAGTGCTAAGGCGGGACTAGCGCTCTACAATGAGCAGTTCTTC.